This TCR beta chain comes out of a study of T-cell reconstitution after alpha-beta-depleted transplantation in children. The TCRbeta library incorporated unique molecular identifiers. TCRdb reanalysed the PCR reads using MiXCR and keeps one entry per CDR3 protein. This sample has 500,000 or so distinct CDR3 sequences; 30% to 35% occur once, and the top ten carry 2% to 2.5%. The V and J ends lost 5 bases and 3 bases, in that order; junction bases with no gene match: 12. There are 17 residues in the CDR3. The germline V gene has CDR1 MNHEY and CDR2 SMNVEV (reference sequence). The clonotype originates from a human donor who donated a stem cell graft to a child with aplastic anemia. The source material was PBMCs from the stem cell graft donor, sampled from the stem cell graft. This chain links TRBV27 with TRBJ2-3; 9 bases map to TRBD2. The CDR3 DNA follows: TGTGCCAGCAGTCCTGTCGGGGTAGCGGGAGTTACAGATACGCAGTATTTT. Amino acids: CASSPVGVAGVTDTQYF.